Sequencing of this T cell receptor beta chain was carried out in a study of T cells after posttransplantation cyclophosphamide. In this sample, this clone turned up a few times. What it binds is unknown. Study-level results: Recipient CMV seropositivity and CMV reactivation strongly tracked TRB clonality.

The repertoire was sequenced with immunoSEQ multiplex PCR; TCRdb's copy has only in-frame clones and lacks some. The sample presents tens of thousands of clones, none singletons. CDR1 is MNHEY, CDR2 SMNVEV, per germline (reference sequence). CDR3 size: 15 residues. Trimming stripped 9 bases from V and 2 bases from J, with 16 bases between. Input material: PBMCs. The clonotype originates from a middle-aged man in good health, CMV-negative, and a related stem cell transplant donor. V is TRBV27 and J is TRBJ2-2; possible D gene TRBD2, 5 bases. CDR3 loop: CASSVSGKNTGELFF. Written as DNA, the CDR3 is TGTGCCAGTTCCGTATCCGGGAAAAACACCGGGGAGCTGTTTTTT.